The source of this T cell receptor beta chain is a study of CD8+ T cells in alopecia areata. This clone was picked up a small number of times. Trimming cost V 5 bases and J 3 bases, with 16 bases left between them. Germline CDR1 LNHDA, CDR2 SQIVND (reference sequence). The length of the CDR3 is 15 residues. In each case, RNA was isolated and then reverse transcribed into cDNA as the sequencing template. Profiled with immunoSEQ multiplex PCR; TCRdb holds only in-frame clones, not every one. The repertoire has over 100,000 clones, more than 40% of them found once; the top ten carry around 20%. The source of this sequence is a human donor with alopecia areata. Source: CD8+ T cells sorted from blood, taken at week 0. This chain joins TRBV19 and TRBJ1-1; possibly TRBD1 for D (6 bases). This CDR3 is CASSWKGGYDTEAFF. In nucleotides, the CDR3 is TGTGCCAGTAGTTGGAAAGGGGGGTACGACACTGAAGCTTTCTTT.